Presented here are 3 T cell receptor beta chains from one specimen sequenced in a study of Ad26.COV2.S vaccination and SARS-CoV-2 variants. The treatment: 19 received Ad26.COV2.S at low or high dose, single or two shots; a few received placebo; per-sample allocation not given. Collection of the samples took place on day 63 after the first injection of vaccine or placebo. TCRdb's table, derived via immunoSEQ multiplex PCR, lists solely in-frame clones and lacks some. The data contain 500,000 or so clones, around 88% of them singletons. The starting material was peripheral blood, obtained in a trial of Ad26.COV2.S vaccine versus placebo. The receptors were sampled from a person between 18 and 65 years old who received the Ad26.COV2.S COVID-19 vaccine or a placebo.

CDR3 loop: CASRREGPGELFF. The CDR3 coding sequence is TGTGCCAGCAGACGGGAGGGCCCCGGGGAGCTGTTTTTT. The chain uses TRBV2 and TRBJ2-2; 8 nucleotides agree with TRBD2. The CDR3 runs 13 residues. Germline trimming cut 6 bases from V and 6 bases from J; bases unmatched to any gene: 3. Germline V gene sequence: CDR1 SNHLY, CDR2 FYNNEI.

The gene calls are TRBV4-2 and TRBJ2-2; D remains ambiguous. The germline V gene encodes CDR1 LGHNA and CDR2 YNFKEQ. CDR3 length: 15 residues. Trimming removed 0 bases from V and 4 bases from J, with 9 bases in between. CDR3: CASSQDKRTTGELFF. In DNA form, the CDR3 reads TGTGCCAGCAGCCAAGATAAAAGGACCACCGGGGAGCTGTTTTTT.

The chain recombines TRBV19 with TRBJ2-1, with D possibly TRBD2 on 5 matching bases. The CDR3 has 16 amino acids. Per the germline V gene, CDR1 is LNHDA and CDR2 is SQIVND (reference sequence). V lost 3 bases, J lost 7 bases, and 19 bases lay in between. The CDR3 DNA is TGTGCCAGTAGTATCCCCGTGGTGAATCGGGGTAATGAGCAGTTCTTC. Its translation is CASSIPVVNRGNEQFF. The full variable domain, with the rest looked up from reference TRBV19 and TRBJ2-1, is DGGITQSPKYLFRKEGQNVTLSCEQNLNHDAMYWYRQDPGQGLRLIYYSQIVNDFQKGDIAEGYSVSREKKESFPLTVTSAQKNPTAFYLCASSIPVVNRGNEQFFGPGTRLTVL.